The T cell receptor (beta chain) described here comes from a study of T cell responses to AZD1222 COVID-19 vaccine. Assay used: immunoSEQ multiplex PCR; TCRdb lists only in-frame clones, some missing. Here the sample spans 130,000 or so clones, about 92% being singletons. From germline, CDR1 is LNHDA and CDR2 SQIVND (reference sequence). The CDR3 totals 19 residues. Trimming pared 3 bases from V and 3 bases from J, leaving 27 bases between. The V and J genes are TRBV19 and TRBJ2-7, with D perhaps matching TRBD1 (6 bases). The origin of this receptor is an adult in good health. This specimen was peripheral blood, taken on day 0 of MenACWY control vaccination. The CDR3 DNA sequence: TGTGCCAGTAGTATTTCTTACTCCAGTCTGGGGACAAGCCACTACGAGCAGTACTTC. This sequence encodes CASSISYSSLGTSHYEQYF.